Below, one T cell receptor (beta chain) is given with its context. The antigen is unknown. The V end lost 0 bases, the J end lost 6 bases, and 13 bases lay between the germline ends. Germline CDR1 and CDR2: SGHKS and YYEKEE (reference sequence). The CDR3 has 15 residues. This sample is part of a study of Ad26.COV2.S vaccination and SARS-CoV-2 variants. Study-wide context: Donor was one of the participants in the Ad26.COV2.S arm of the COV1001 trial. Once or twice, 56 days apart, Ad26.COV2.S was delivered intramuscularly.

Treatment described: about 20 received Ad26.COV2.S at low or high dose, single or two shots; five or six received placebo; per-sample allocation not given. Each sample was drawn 63 days after the first injection (of vaccine or placebo). SARS-CoV-2 spike from the Wuhan strain was encoded by the vaccine, an Ad26 vector. Study-wide findings and caveats: Non-spike TCR breadth did not differ much between vaccine and placebo recipients.

The data were produced by immunoSEQ multiplex PCR, yet TCRdb's version contains in-frame clones alone and is incomplete. The sample lists 380,000 or so clones; 85% to 90% were seen once. The chain links TRBV5-5 to TRBJ1-5, with D tentatively TRBD1 (5 bases). The receptor was derived from a person aged 18-65 years who received the Ad26.COV2.S COVID-19 vaccine or a placebo. This specimen was peripheral blood, taken in a trial of Ad26.COV2.S vaccine versus placebo. CDR3 sequence reads: CASSLDRGPSQPQHF. CDR3 nucleotides: TGTGCCAGCAGCTTGGATAGGGGCCCTAGTCAGCCCCAGCATTTT.